This T cell receptor (beta chain) was recovered during a study of blood T cell repertoires in COVID-19. At the level of the study: PBMCs, B-cell-depleted T cells, or T cells provided the cDNA or gDNA that made up the material.

Cohorts were determined from participant-reported clinical history. Trimming took off 5 bases at V and 3 bases at J, with 16 bases between the two ends. Germline V gene sequence: CDR1 KGHSH, CDR2 LQKENI. The CDR3 loop spans 15 amino acids. In the source study's methods: By means of reference gene primer amplification, nucleated cell counts were estimated. The method was immunoSEQ multiplex PCR; TCRdb's version includes in-frame clones alone and lacks a portion of them. The V and J calls and clone size come from that table; D and trimming were worked out from the DNA. The sample has roughly 170,000 clones; about four fifths are singletons.

The V and J genes are TRBV18 and TRBJ1-2, with no clear D. Sequenced material: PBMCs or T cells enriched from blood (not recorded which). This TCR came from a woman between 50 and 59 years old in a cohort exposed to, infected with or recovered from COVID-19 (not recorded which). In DNA form, the CDR3 reads TGTGCCAGCTCATCCACGACGGGATACTACTATGGCTACACCTTC. This translates into CASSSTTGYYYGYTF. Together with reference TRBV18 and TRBJ1-2, the CDR3 gives the full variable domain: NAGVMQNPRHLVRRRGQEARLRCSPMKGHSHVYWYRQLPEEGLKFMVYLQKENIIDESGMPKERFSAEFPKEGPSILRIQQVVRGDSAAYFCASSSTTGYYYGYTFGSGTRLTVV.